The present entry profiles one TCR beta chain with its context. CDR3 length: 14 amino acids. The V and J ends lost 7 bases and 9 bases, in that order; junction bases with no gene match: 10. CDR1 and CDR2 from the germline V gene are SNHLY and FYNNEI. Time point defined: patch test 3, about 24 weeks after DPC sensitization. Treatment defined: therapeutic diphenylcyclopropenone sensitization with weekly scalp DPC. Alopecia patients deemed DPC-suitable, aged 18 to 70, excluding pregnancy. This specimen comes from a study of human T cells and chemical hapten exposure. Each CDR3 protein gets one entry after TCRdb re-called the RACE reads with MiXCR. The sample holds around 85,000 distinct CDR3 sequences, under 15% seen once.

The sequence came from a woman aged 45-59 years with alopecia areata. Some clones in this sample may be carry-over from other donors' samples. The rearrangement uses TRBV2 and TRBJ2-1, with 9 nucleotides matching TRBD2. The sequencing used whole blood, collected in connection with sensitization to the hapten diphenylcyclopropenone (DPC). In DNA, the CDR3 is TGTGCCAGCACTCCCTTAGCGGGAGTGGGTGAGCAGTTCTTC. Translation: CASTPLAGVGEQFF.